One T cell receptor (beta chain) is described in this entry. Its target is not known. This sample is drawn from a study of PD-1 blockade in classical Hodgkin lymphoma. Whole-study results and caveats: Excluded were patients who started nivolumab under 1 year after ASCT, a group that had lower diversity. Diminished baseline TCR diversity has been reported in newly diagnosed patients relative to healthy donors. By cycle point C4D1, TCR diversity had risen significantly in CD4+ cells (but not CD8+ cells). Complete responders' baseline diversity resembled that of newly diagnosed patients.

The method was immunoSEQ multiplex PCR; TCRdb's version includes in-frame clones alone and lacks a portion of them. Of tens of thousands of clones listed, roughly 85% are singletons. Sample time point: cycle 4 day 1 (C4D1), after less than 7 weeks of nivolumab. All trial patients relapsed after autologous stem cell transplantation. Trimming left V 0 bases short and J 5 bases short, with 9 bases between. The CDR3 loop spans 13 amino acids. Per germline, CDR1 SGHRS and CDR2 YFSETQ. The TCR comes from a human donor with classical Hodgkin lymphoma. This chain links TRBV5-1 with TRBJ2-7; tentative D call: TRBD1 (5 bases). The sample was peripheral blood mononuclear cells (PBMCs), taken before the fourth cycle of nivolumab. The CDR3 nucleotides read TGCGCCAGCAGCTTGGTTCCAGGGAACGAGCAGTACTTC. As protein: CASSLVPGNEQYF.